These 5 T cell receptor beta chains came from one sample sequenced in a study of regulatory T cells in long-lasting Graves disease. Construction of the TCR beta libraries employed iRepertoire HTBI primers in conjunction with Arm-PCR of CDR3 regions. TCRdb ran MiXCR on the multiplex PCR reads and lists one entry per CDR3 protein. The profile covers around 480,000 distinct CDR3 sequences, with approximately 16% appearing a single time and approximately 25% taken by the ten largest. Time point meaning: newly diagnosed GD, antithyroid drugs for less than 3 months. The TCR library was made from RNA extracted from PBMCs. This sample was shared with a second study, whose subject was T cells in Graves' hyperthyroidism and ophthalmopathy.

The material sequenced was peripheral blood mononuclear cells (PBMCs), taken at new diagnosis, from a patient treated with antithyroid drugs. The receptor source for this set is a woman aged 35-60 years with Graves disease.

This clonotype was seen repeatedly, ten times or more. The chain joins TRBV18 to TRBJ1-2, with a weak D call TRBD1 (5 bases). The ends were cut back, 6 bases at V and 5 bases at J, with 22 bases in the middle. Germline CDR1 reads KGHSH; CDR2 reads LQKENI. The CDR3 sequence is 16 residues long. The CDR3 bases are TGTGCCAGCTCGTACTCTTCCGGGACGGTGGGGTATGGCTACACCTTC. Translating it yields CASSYSSGTVGYGYTF. The complete variable domain, with remaining parts taken from reference TRBV18 and TRBJ1-2, reads NAGVMQNPRHLVRRRGQEARLRCSPMKGHSHVYWYRQLPEEGLKFMVYLQKENIIDESGMPKERFSAEFPKEGPSILRIQQVVRGDSAAYFCASSYSSGTVGYGYTFGSGTRLTVV.

The chain links TRBV7-9 to TRBJ2-3; TRBD2 agrees at 11 bases. After removal of 5 bases from V and 1 base from J, the junction contained 11 bases not matched to a gene. CDR3 length equals 18 residues. Germline V gene sequence: CDR1 SEHNR, CDR2 FQNEAQ (reference sequence). The CDR3 loop is CASSPISGGARGTDTQYF. The DNA for the CDR3 is TGTGCCAGCAGCCCCATTAGCGGGGGGGCCCGTGGCACAGATACGCAGTATTTT.

The chain is built from TRBV5-6 and TRBJ2-7, with TRBD1 as a possible D gene (7 bases). V lost 8 bases and J lost 2, with 17 bases in between. The CDR3 runs 14 residues. Germline-derived CDR1 and CDR2 are SGHDT and YYEEEE. The CDR3 bases are TGTGCCAGTAACAGGGGAGGTGAACCCTACGAGCAGTACTTC. Its translation is CASNRGGEPYEQYF.

This sequence joins TRBV9 and TRBJ2-2; TRBD2 aligns across 8 bases. The CDR3 has 17 amino acids. Germline V lookup: CDR1 SGDLS, CDR2 YYNGEE. Trimming took 3 bases from V and 3 from J; bases not matched to a gene: 10. The CDR3: CASSAARTSTDTGELFF. In DNA, the CDR3 is TGTGCCAGCAGCGCCGCCCGGACTAGCACTGACACCGGGGAGCTGTTTTTT.

The V gene is TRBV5-1, the J gene TRBJ1-5; the D is unclear. The CDR3 loop spans 13 amino acids. V lost 3 bases, J lost 4 bases, and 8 bases lay in between. CDR1 SGHRS and CDR2 YFSETQ come from the germline V gene. The CDR3 sequence is CASSSGNNQPQHF. CDR3 bases: TGCGCCAGCAGCTCTGGGAATAATCAGCCCCAGCATTTT. Complete variable domain (other parts from reference TRBV5-1 and TRBJ1-5): KAGVTQTPRYLIKTRGQQVTLSCSPISGHRSVSWYQQTPGQGLQFLFEYFSETQRNKGNFPGRFSGRQFSNSRSEMNVSTLELGDSALYLCASSSGNNQPQHFGDGTRLSIL.